The table lists the clone carrying this T cell receptor (beta chain) with a few counts. Its antigen remains unidentified. These data belong to a study of T-cell memory formation after mild COVID-19. Overall study: TCR clusters largely stayed donor specific.

5'RACE with constant-segment primers yielded barcoded, UMI-tagged TCR alpha and TCR beta cDNA libraries. MiXCR was run by TCRdb on the 5' RACE reads, yielding one entry per CDR3 protein. The sample includes 350,000 to 500,000 distinct CDR3 sequences, around 20% of them seen just once. Study results and limitations: Some responding clones appeared in pre-infection memory, suggesting cross-reactive memory joined. Clones that contracted from day 15 to 85 were balanced CD4/CD8, while later expanders leaned CD4+.

The J segment lost 1 base and the V segment lost 1 base, leaving 14 bases of the junction unmatched. The germline V gene encodes CDR1 SGHVS and CDR2 FQNEAQ. The CDR3 runs 20 residues. Sequenced: PBMCs or a T cell subset sorted from them (not recorded which). The rearrangement joins TRBV7-8 to TRBJ2-7, with 12 bases identical to TRBD2. The source is an adult woman who had mild COVID-19 (a few samples of this study predate the infection). Cell type and time point are not known. CDR3 loop: CASSLGYTSGRFGRSYEQYF. The CDR3 region has the DNA TGTGCCAGCAGCTTAGGGTACACTAGCGGGAGGTTTGGCCGTTCCTACGAGCAGTACTTC.